Included here is one T cell receptor (beta chain) sequence, with context. Its antigen is undetermined. The data stem from a study of T-cell memory formation after mild COVID-19. The CDR3 is 13 amino acids. Germline CDR1 is SNHLY and CDR2 is FYNNEI. V lost 5 bases, J lost 7 bases, and 3 bases stayed unmatched. TCRdb re-called the 5' RACE reads with MiXCR, one entry per CDR3 protein. The repertoire holds hundreds of thousands of distinct CDR3 sequences, with approximately 15% as singletons. General study findings and limits: Among CD4+ contracting clones, most were CM and EM, and CD8+ ones EMRA.

The receptor was derived from an adult woman who had mild COVID-19 (a few samples of this study predate the infection). Cell type and time point are not known. The V call is TRBV2, the J call TRBJ2-7; TRBD2 aligns across 12 bases. What was sequenced was PBMCs or a T cell subset sorted from them (not recorded which). The DNA for the CDR3 is TGTGCCAGCAGTCAACTAGCGGGAGGTGAGCAGTACTTC. It codes for CASSQLAGGEQYF.